This T cell receptor (beta chain) was documented in a study of T cells in Graves' hyperthyroidism and ophthalmopathy. Study-wide results and caveats: Blood also carried most thyroid clonotypes expanded above 0.001. Stable hyperthyroidism and ophthalmopathy were separated using 13 V-J signatures.

Researchers took RNA transcripts and amplified the TCR beta CDR3 regions from them. TCR CDR3 regions were first amplified by RT-PCR with HTBI primers. TCRdb called the multiplex PCR reads again in MiXCR, with one record for every CDR3 protein. The sample lists approximately 380,000 distinct CDR3 sequences, roughly 19% occurring once. Germline loops: CDR1 MNHNS, CDR2 SASEGT. The CDR3 is 14 residues long. In its sample, this clonotype was seen many times. Its antigen is not known. One end of the junction varies from germline; a read error may be responsible. No ophthalmopathy progression within 18 months constituted stable Graves' hyperthyroidism. Clinicians diagnosed patients from clinical symptoms, serum thyroxine and TRAb, thyroid ultrasound and orbital computed tomography.

J is TRBJ1-5 and V is TRBV6-1; TRBD1 is a possible D gene (6 bases). What was sequenced was blood. This clonotype was sampled from a woman aged 18 to 35 with Graves' hyperthyroidism. The CDR3 region is CATKGMDSRQPRHF. CDR3 bases: TGTGCCACCAAGGGGATGGACAGCCGTCAGCCCCGGCATTTT.